This T cell receptor beta chain was observed in a study of CD8 T cells in Susac syndrome. This clonotype was seen only once. Reverse transcription of roughly 0.5 to 1 ug RNA was carried out with random hexamers. Amplification of TCR beta CDR3 spanned 54 Vbeta and 13 Jbeta via immunoSEQ multiplex PCR. TCRdb passed the immunoSEQ multiplex PCR reads through MiXCR, listing each CDR3 protein once. The repertoire consists of about 210,000 distinct CDR3 sequences, with 95% occurring once and the leading ten covering roughly 0.09%. This CDR3 is built from 13 residues. CDR1 is SQVTM and CDR2 is ANQGSEA in the germline V gene. V lost 6 bases and J 13 bases, leaving 22 bases between the germline ends. TCR beta sequencing covered blood CD8+ and CD4+ T cells. The multiple sclerosis controls comprised treatment-naive patients whose relapsing-remitting disease was stable or active. TEMRA cells were FACS-enriched, and CD8+ and CD4+ T cells were isolated negatively.

The sequence derives from a human donor with multiple sclerosis. The chain carries TRBV29-1 and TRBJ2-1, with D tentatively TRBD2 (5 bases). The specimen was CD4+ T cells from PBMCs. The CDR3 nucleotides read TGCAGCGTCGCCCTTCCCCTAGCCCTACATCAGTTCTTC. Translation: CSVALPLALHQFF.